This T cell receptor beta chain was identified during a study of post-analysis software for immune sequencing data. General study findings and limits: Multiple sclerosis patients showed significantly lower normalized Chao1 diversity than controls did. Included in a set of roughly five TRBV segments more frequent in patients than controls were TRBV5-6, TRBV5-1 and TRBV20-1.

Every TCR beta cDNA library bore unique molecular identifiers. Using its own MiXCR run on the PCR reads, TCRdb lists one record per CDR3 protein. The profile shows roughly 540,000 distinct CDR3 sequences, around 31% of them singletons. This CDR3 region has 18 residues. Germline CDR1 reads MNHEY; CDR2 reads SVGAGI. Trimming removed 0 bases at V and 4 bases at J, with 22 bases between. With respect to this clonotype: The antigen is undetermined.

The receptor was derived from a girl aged 2-17 years with multiple sclerosis. The rearrangement uses TRBV6-5 and TRBJ2-7; either TRBD1 or TRBD2 may fit D (8 bases each). Sequenced: blood. The CDR3 loop is CASSYSTGAAGGPYEQYF. The CDR3 nucleotides read TGTGCCAGCAGTTACTCGACAGGGGCGGCGGGGGGCCCGTACGAGCAGTACTTC.